At least ten counts were recorded for the clone carrying this TCR beta chain. This sample was included in a study of regulatory T cells in long-lasting Graves disease. Relying on iRepertoire HTBI primers and Arm-PCR of CDR3 regions, the team built TCR beta libraries. TCRdb re-called the multiplex PCR reads with MiXCR, one entry per CDR3 protein. The data hold hundreds of thousands of distinct CDR3 sequences, with 15% to 20% observed a single time. The sample's time point: newly diagnosed GD, antithyroid drugs for less than 3 months. Preparation of the TCR library used RNA extracted from PBMCs. The same sample was also used in a study of T cells in Graves' hyperthyroidism and ophthalmopathy. As that report states: Researchers ran a first-round RT-PCR on the TCR CDR3 using the HTBI primer set. Also found in blood were most expanded thyroid clonotypes above 0.001.

This sample comprised peripheral blood mononuclear cells (PBMCs), obtained at new diagnosis, from a patient treated with antithyroid drugs. This sequence originates from a woman aged 25 to 39 with Graves disease.

CDR3 protein: CSARQGGTGELFF. The CDR3 coding sequence is TGCAGTGCTAGACAGGGCGGGACCGGGGAGCTGTTTTTT. V usage is TRBV20-1 and J usage is TRBJ2-2, with D perhaps assigned TRBD1 or TRBD2 (5 bases each). Trimming removed 2 bases from V and 5 bases from J, with 9 bases in between. Looked up from germline, CDR1 is DFQATT and CDR2 is SNEGSKA (reference sequence). The CDR3 covers 13 residues.